This TCR beta chain originates from a study of T cell repertoires in cytomegalovirus infection. Study as a whole: Through public TCR beta signatures, both CMV infection and matching HLA type were indicated.

Study results and limitations: Ex vivo responses were dominated by HLA-C-restricted CMV-specific TCR beta clonotypes. Pooled public TCR beta family frequency picked out CMV carriers with the relevant HLA.

The germline gives CDR1 MNHNS, CDR2 SASEGT. The CDR3 extends over 15 amino acids. V was clipped by 1 base and J by 4 bases, with 11 bases between them. A word on this clonotype: The antigen remains unidentified.

A single record per CDR3 protein comes from TCRdb applying MiXCR to the reads. The top ten clones hold approximately 44% of a sample with 250,000 or so distinct CDR3 sequences, about a sixth of them seen once. Sequencing used CD8+ T cells from PBMCs. The chain combines TRBV6-1 with TRBJ2-1; maybe TRBD1 (6 bases). This TCR derives from a human donor in good health (CMV status not recorded). Some clones in this sample may be carry-over from other donors' samples. The CDR3 protein is CASSEGQQGYNEQFF. Here the CDR3 DNA reads TGTGCCAGCAGTGAAGGTCAACAGGGTTACAATGAGCAGTTCTTC.